This T cell receptor (beta chain) was identified during a study of blood T cell repertoires in COVID-19. Method: immunoSEQ multiplex PCR; TCRdb's copy keeps in-frame clones and lacks some. The sample has more than 55,000 clones, just over 85% seen once. Germline V gives CDR1 LGHNA, CDR2 YNFKEQ. CDR3 length equals 14 residues. The germline V and J ends were trimmed by 0 bases and 3 bases, with 9 bases remaining between them. The clonotype comes from a man aged 55 to 70 with acute or convalescent COVID-19. The sample consisted of peripheral blood. The chain links TRBV4-2 to TRBJ2-7; D gene uncertain. CDR3 protein: CASSQDRENYEQYF. The CDR3 bases are TGTGCCAGCAGCCAAGACCGTGAGAACTACGAGCAGTACTTC.